The 21 T cell receptor beta chains listed next were all sequenced from one sample in a study of OX40 agonist ivuxolimab in advanced cancers. Clones were read by immunoSEQ multiplex PCR, and TCRdb kept only the in-frame ones, dropping some. The profile shows about 76,000 clones, more than 75% of them singletons. Sequenced here: CD4+ or CD8+ T cells sorted from blood, sampled in a trial of the OX40 agonist ivuxolimab. The origin of the receptors is an adult with an advanced solid tumor such as melanoma, head and neck, liver or kidney cancer.

The chain links TRBV11-2 to TRBJ2-3; 12 nucleotides match TRBD2. The length of the CDR3 is 16 residues. Germline loops: CDR1 SGHAT, CDR2 FQNNGV. Losses at the gene ends were 4 bases for V and 4 bases for J; bases not matched to a gene: 6. The CDR3 here is CASSSGLAGPADTQYF. CDR3 coding DNA: TGTGCCAGCAGCTCCGGACTAGCGGGGCCCGCAGATACGCAGTATTTT.

The chain carries TRBV18 and TRBJ1-2; 8 nucleotides line up with TRBD1. V lost 3 bases, J lost 4 bases, and 4 bases stayed unmatched. The CDR3 consists of 14 residues. The germline CDR1 and CDR2 sequences are KGHSH and LQKENI. The CDR3: CASSPAGGAYGYTF. CDR3 coding DNA: TGTGCCAGCTCACCTGCAGGGGGCGCCTATGGCTACACCTTC.

The chain carries TRBV7-2 and TRBJ1-3; the D is unclear. Per germline, CDR1 SGHTA and CDR2 FQGNSA. The V end was cut by 7 bases, the J end by 2 bases, with 18 bases between. The CDR3 loop spans 16 amino acids. The CDR3 loop reads CASTSPTVSTGNTIYF. The CDR3, as DNA: TGTGCCAGCACCTCCCCGACGGTTTCGACTGGAAACACCATATATTTT.

The CDR3 DNA follows: TGTGCCAGCAGTTTGGAGGGGGCGCAGAACACCGGGGAGCTGTTTTTT. It translates to CASSLEGAQNTGELFF. The chain uses TRBV27 and TRBJ2-2, with D possibly TRBD1 on 7 matching bases. Per the germline V gene, CDR1 is MNHEY and CDR2 is SMNVEV (reference sequence). V dropped 3 bases and J dropped 1 base, with 12 bases sitting between them. This CDR3 contains 16 residues.

The gene calls are TRBV6-1 and TRBJ2-7; D possibly matches TRBD1 or TRBD2 (6 bases each). The CDR3 runs to 14 residues. Trimming took off 9 bases at V and 0 bases at J, with 15 bases between the two ends. Germline V gene sequence: CDR1 MNHNS, CDR2 SASEGT. CDR3 sequence (DNA): TGTGCCAGTGGAGGGGGTGCTAGCTCCTACGAGCAGTACGTC. This gives the protein CASGGGASSYEQYV.

The J gene is TRBJ2-1, the V gene TRBV11-3, with D possibly TRBD1 on 5 matching bases. This CDR3 region has 12 residues. V lost 5 bases, J lost 8 bases, and 10 bases lay in between. From germline, CDR1 is SGHNT and CDR2 YENEEA. The CDR3, as DNA: TGTGCCAGCAGCGCTAGGGGCGATGAGCAGTTCTTC. Translated: CASSARGDEQFF.

The chain links TRBV28 to TRBJ2-7; no firm D call. The CDR3 contains 12 residues. Germline CDR1 and CDR2: MDHEN and SYDVKM. V was cut by 1 base and J by 2 bases, with 3 bases left in between. In DNA, the CDR3 is TGTGCCAGCAGTTTATACGCCTACGAGCAGTACTTC. It encodes CASSLYAYEQYF.

The chain joins TRBV5-4 to TRBJ2-5, with 9 nucleotides matching TRBD1. This CDR3 has 14 residues. J was trimmed by 5 bases and V by 5 bases; bases with no gene match: 7. Germline loops: CDR1 SGHNT, CDR2 YYREEE (reference sequence). CDR3 residues: CASREGQGTETQYF. Here the CDR3 DNA reads TGTGCCAGCAGGGAAGGACAGGGGACGGAGACCCAGTACTTC.

This sequence joins TRBV28 and TRBJ2-7; possibly TRBD2 for D (5 bases). The CDR3 spans 14 residues. V dropped 5 bases and J dropped 3 bases, with 14 bases sitting between them. From germline, CDR1 is MDHEN and CDR2 SYDVKM. In DNA, the CDR3 is TGTGCCAGCAGTAGCGGACTCGGGAACTACGAGCAGTACGTC. This codes for CASSSGLGNYEQYV.

V usage is TRBV28 and J usage is TRBJ2-2, with TRBD1 matching 8 bases. V trimming: 6 bases; J trimming: 5 bases; junction bases outside the gene matches: 8. Germline values: CDR1 MDHEN, CDR2 SYDVKM. This CDR3 has 15 amino acids. The CDR3 bases are TGTGCCAGCAGGTTGCAGGGGGCTGGAACCGGGGAGCTGTTTTTT. This gives the protein CASRLQGAGTGELFF.

The chain combines TRBV5-1 with TRBJ2-2; D not certain. Germline CDR1 is SGHRS and CDR2 is YFSETQ. V lost 0 bases and J lost 0, with 6 bases in between. This CDR3 region has 15 residues. The CDR3 coding sequence is TGCGCCAGCAGCTTGGGCAGGTCGAACACCGGGGAGCTGTTTTTT. This sequence encodes CASSLGRSNTGELFF. Together with reference TRBV5-1 and TRBJ2-2, the CDR3 gives the full variable domain: KAGVTQTPRYLIKTRGQQVTLSCSPISGHRSVSWYQQTPGQGLQFLFEYFSETQRNKGNFPGRFSGRQFSNSRSEMNVSTLELGDSALYLCASSLGRSNTGELFFGEGSRLTVL.

This chain uses TRBV11-2 with TRBJ2-3; D is perhaps TRBD2 (5 bases). Germline V gene lookup returns CDR1 SGHAT and CDR2 FQNNGV. This CDR3 region has 16 residues. Deletions cut 1 base from V and 2 bases from J, with 13 bases between. CDR3 residues: CASSLGASLSTDTQYF. The CDR3 DNA reads as TGTGCCAGCAGCTTAGGAGCTAGCCTTTCCACAGATACGCAGTATTTT.

This clone was seen a single time. The chain uses TRBV6-6 and TRBJ2-2, with D perhaps TRBD2 (6 bases). Germline lookup yields CDR1 MNHNY and CDR2 SVGAGI (reference sequence). This CDR3 region has 15 residues. Trimming took 6 bases from V and 7 from J, leaving 18 bases between them. The DNA of the CDR3 is TGTGCCAGCAGCCAAAGCAACGGGGGTCACGGGGAGCTGTTTTTT. Its protein product is CASSQSNGGHGELFF.

This chain uses TRBV5-1 with TRBJ2-2, with 11 bases that match TRBD1. Trimming removed 0 bases from V and 4 bases from J; junction bases left unmatched: 8. Germline loops: CDR1 SGHRS, CDR2 YFSETQ. The CDR3 has 18 residues. Written as DNA, the CDR3 is TGCGCCAGCAGCTTGGCTCGTTGGGGACAGGGGGTCACCGGGGAGCTGTTTTTT. Translated, it gives CASSLARWGQGVTGELFF.

This clone showed up just once. The chain is built from TRBV5-4 and TRBJ1-2; TRBD1 agrees at 7 bases. The J segment lost 3 bases and the V segment lost 4 bases, leaving 9 bases of the junction unmatched. CDR3 length: 15 amino acids. Per the germline V gene, CDR1 is SGHNT and CDR2 is YYREEE (reference sequence). In DNA form, the CDR3 reads TGTGCCAGCAGCCCCGGGACAGAATTGGACTATGGCTACACCTTC. It yields the protein CASSPGTELDYGYTF.

The chain combines TRBV4-3 with TRBJ2-2; the D gene is possibly TRBD2 (5 bases). CDR1 and CDR2 from the germline V gene are LGHNA and YSLEER. The CDR3 is 16 residues long. V lost 0 bases and J lost 1, with 9 bases in between. The CDR3 loop reads CASSQEEGLNTGELFF. CDR3 nucleotide sequence: TGCGCCAGCAGCCAAGAAGAGGGCCTGAACACCGGGGAGCTGTTTTTT.

The chain joins TRBV10-3 to TRBJ1-2, with D perhaps TRBD1 (6 bases). CDR3 length equals 13 residues. Trimming cost V 11 bases and J 4 bases, with 17 bases left between them. Germline V CDR1 and CDR2: ENHRY, SYGVKD. Here the CDR3 DNA reads TGTGCCGTAGCCGGGGACAACTCCTATGGCTACACCTTC. Translating gives CAVAGDNSYGYTF.

The chain recombines TRBV5-1 with TRBJ1-3; D is unclear. The CDR3 length is 13 residues. Between the trimmed V and J ends, which lost 4 bases and 1 base, there was a span of 6 bases. Per the germline V gene, CDR1 is SGHRS and CDR2 is YFSETQ. For the CDR3, the DNA is TGCGCCAGCAGCGAGGGTTCTGGAAACACCATATATTTT. Translation gives CASSEGSGNTIYF.

The J gene is TRBJ1-3, the V gene TRBV15, with no clear D. The CDR3 runs to 15 residues. V was shortened by 0 bases and J by 0 bases, with 6 bases between the two germline ends. Germline CDR1 reads LNHNV; CDR2 reads YYDKDF (reference sequence). The CDR3 DNA follows: TGTGCCACCAGCAGAGATAGGATCTCTGGAAACACCATATATTTT. Translating gives CATSRDRISGNTIYF.

The chain is built from TRBV19 and TRBJ1-2, with D uncertain. This CDR3 comprises 18 residues. The V end was cut by 1 base, the J end by 5 bases, with 23 bases between. CDR1 is LNHDA, CDR2 SQIVND, per germline (reference sequence). CDR3 loop: CASSIGPRGHRGVYGYTF. Written as DNA, the CDR3 is TGTGCCAGTAGTATAGGTCCCCGAGGCCATCGCGGGGTTTATGGCTACACCTTC.

The gene calls are TRBV28 and TRBJ2-7; 11 bases fit TRBD2. The CDR3 sequence is 16 residues long. Unmatched junction bases numbered 9, after V lost 6 bases and J lost 2 bases. Germline lookup yields CDR1 MDHEN and CDR2 SYDVKM. The CDR3 nucleotides are TGTGCCAGCAGCAAAGTAGCGGGGGGGCCGACCTACGAGCAGTACTTC. Encoded protein: CASSKVAGGPTYEQYF.